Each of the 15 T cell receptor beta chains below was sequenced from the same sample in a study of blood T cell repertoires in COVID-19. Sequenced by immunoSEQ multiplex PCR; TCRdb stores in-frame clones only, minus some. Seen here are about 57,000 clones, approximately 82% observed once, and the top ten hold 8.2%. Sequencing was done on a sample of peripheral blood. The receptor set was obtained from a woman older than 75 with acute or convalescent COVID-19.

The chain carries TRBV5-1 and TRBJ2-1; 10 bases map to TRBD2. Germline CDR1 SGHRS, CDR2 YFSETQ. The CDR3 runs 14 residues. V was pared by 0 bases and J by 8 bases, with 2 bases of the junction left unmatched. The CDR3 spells CASSLDLAGDEQFF. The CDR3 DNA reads TGCGCCAGCAGCTTGGATCTAGCGGGAGATGAGCAGTTCTTC.

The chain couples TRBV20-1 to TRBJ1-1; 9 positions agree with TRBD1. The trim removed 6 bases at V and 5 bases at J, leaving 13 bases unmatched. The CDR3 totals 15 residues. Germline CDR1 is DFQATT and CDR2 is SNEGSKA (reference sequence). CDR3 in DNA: TGCAGTGCCAGTCCCGGGACAGGGAGGTGGACTGAAGCTTTCTTT. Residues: CSASPGTGRWTEAFF.

CDR3 sequence: CASSPSQGLGRYEQYF. The CDR3 region has the DNA TGTGCCAGCAGCCCCAGTCAGGGACTCGGTCGGTACGAGCAGTACTTC. The J gene is TRBJ2-7, the V gene TRBV5-8; a possible D gene is TRBD2 (6 bases). The germline CDR1 and CDR2 sequences are SGHTS and YDEGEE. The V end lost 4 bases, the J end lost 4 bases, and 21 bases lay between the germline ends. CDR3 length: 16 residues. Using reference TRBV5-8 and TRBJ2-7 for the parts outside the CDR3, the full variable domain is EAGVTQSPTHLIKTRGQQATLRCSPISGHTSVYWYQQALGLGLQFLLWYDEGEERNRGNFPPRFSGRQFPNYSSELNVNALELEDSALYLCASSPSQGLGRYEQYFGPGTRLTVT.

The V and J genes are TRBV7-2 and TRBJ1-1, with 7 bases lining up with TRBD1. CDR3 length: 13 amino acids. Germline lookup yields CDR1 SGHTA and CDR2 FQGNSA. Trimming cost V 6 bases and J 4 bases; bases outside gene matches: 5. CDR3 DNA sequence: TGTGCCAGCAGACCACAGGGGATCACTGAAGCTTTCTTT. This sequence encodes CASRPQGITEAFF.

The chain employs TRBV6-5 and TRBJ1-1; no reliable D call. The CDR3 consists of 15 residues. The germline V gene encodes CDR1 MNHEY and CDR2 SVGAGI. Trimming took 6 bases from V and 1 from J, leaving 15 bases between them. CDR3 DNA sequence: TGTGCCAGCAGATTTGAGAAAACGGGGAACACTGAAGCTTTCTTT. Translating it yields CASRFEKTGNTEAFF.

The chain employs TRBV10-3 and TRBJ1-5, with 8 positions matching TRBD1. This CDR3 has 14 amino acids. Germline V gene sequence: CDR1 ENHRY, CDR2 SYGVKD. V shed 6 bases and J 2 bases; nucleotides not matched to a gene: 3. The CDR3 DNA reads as TGTGCCATCAGGGAACAGGGGGGCAATCAGCCCCAGCATTTT. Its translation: CAIREQGGNQPQHF.

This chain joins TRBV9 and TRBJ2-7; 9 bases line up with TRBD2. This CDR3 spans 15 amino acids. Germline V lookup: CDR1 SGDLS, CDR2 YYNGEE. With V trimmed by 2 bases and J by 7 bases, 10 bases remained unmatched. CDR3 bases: TGTGCCAGCAGCGTGGGAGCTAGCGGGGTGTGGGAGCAGTACTTC. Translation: CASSVGASGVWEQYF.

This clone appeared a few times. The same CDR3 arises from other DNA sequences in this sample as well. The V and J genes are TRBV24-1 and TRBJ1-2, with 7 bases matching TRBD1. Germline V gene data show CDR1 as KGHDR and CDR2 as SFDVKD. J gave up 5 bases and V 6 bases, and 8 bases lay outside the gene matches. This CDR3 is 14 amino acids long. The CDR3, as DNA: TGTGCCACCAGTCCCCGACAGGGCTCATATGGCTACACCTTC. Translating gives CATSPRQGSYGYTF.

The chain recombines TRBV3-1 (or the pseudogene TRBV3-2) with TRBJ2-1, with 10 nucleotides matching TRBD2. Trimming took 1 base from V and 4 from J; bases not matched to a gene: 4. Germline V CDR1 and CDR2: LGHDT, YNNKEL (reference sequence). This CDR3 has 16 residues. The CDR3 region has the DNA TGTGCCAGCAGCCAAGGACTAGCGGGCGTTTACAATGAGCAGTTCTTC. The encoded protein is CASSQGLAGVYNEQFF.

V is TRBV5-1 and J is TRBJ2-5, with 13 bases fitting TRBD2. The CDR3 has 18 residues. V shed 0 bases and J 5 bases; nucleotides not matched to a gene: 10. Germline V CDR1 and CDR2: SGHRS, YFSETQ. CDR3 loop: CASSLGLTSGRARETQYF. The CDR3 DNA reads TGCGCCAGCAGCTTGGGACTCACTAGCGGGAGGGCCAGGGAGACCCAGTACTTC.

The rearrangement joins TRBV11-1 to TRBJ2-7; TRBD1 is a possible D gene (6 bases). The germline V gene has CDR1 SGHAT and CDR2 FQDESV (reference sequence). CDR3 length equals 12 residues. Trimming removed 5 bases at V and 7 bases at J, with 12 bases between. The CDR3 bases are TGTGCCAGCAGCCGCAGGGGCGGGGAGCAGTACTTC. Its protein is CASSRRGGEQYF.

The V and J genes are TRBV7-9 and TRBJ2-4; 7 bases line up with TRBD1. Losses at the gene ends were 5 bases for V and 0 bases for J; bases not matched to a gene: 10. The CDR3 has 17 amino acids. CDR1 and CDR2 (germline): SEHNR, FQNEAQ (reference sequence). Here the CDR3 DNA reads TGTGCCAGCAGCCCCAAGGGGGCCGGACTAGCCAAAAACATTCAGTACTTC. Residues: CASSPKGAGLAKNIQYF.

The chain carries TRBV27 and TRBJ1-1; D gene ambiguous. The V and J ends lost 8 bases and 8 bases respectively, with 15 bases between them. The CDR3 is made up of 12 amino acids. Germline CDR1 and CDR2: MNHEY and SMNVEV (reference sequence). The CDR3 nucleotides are TGTGCCAGCCTCTCTCTCCTCGGGGAAGCTTTCTTT. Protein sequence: CASLSLLGEAFF.

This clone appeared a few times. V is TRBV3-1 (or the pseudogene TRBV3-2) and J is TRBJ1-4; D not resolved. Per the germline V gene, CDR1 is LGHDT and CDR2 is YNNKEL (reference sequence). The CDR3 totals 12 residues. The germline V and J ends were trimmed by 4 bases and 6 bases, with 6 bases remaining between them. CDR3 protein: CASSRRDEKLFF. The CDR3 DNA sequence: TGTGCCAGCAGCCGGAGGGATGAAAAACTGTTTTTT.

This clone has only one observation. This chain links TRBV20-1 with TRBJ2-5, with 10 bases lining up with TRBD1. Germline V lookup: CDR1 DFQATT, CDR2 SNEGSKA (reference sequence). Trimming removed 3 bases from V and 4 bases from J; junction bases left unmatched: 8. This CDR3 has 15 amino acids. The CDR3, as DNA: TGCAGTGCTAGTGATACGGGACAGGGGAGAGAGACCCAGTACTTC. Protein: CSASDTGQGRETQYF.